This entry lists 16 T cell receptor beta chains sequenced from one sample in a study of tumor T cells in aggressive B-cell lymphoma. Method: immunoSEQ multiplex PCR; TCRdb's copy keeps in-frame clones and lacks some. The sample yields approximately 10,000 clones, approximately 85% seen once. Sequenced sample: tumor tissue. The source is an adult with diffuse large B cell lymphoma.

This clone was seen only once. The chain is built from TRBV2 and TRBJ1-1; D unclear. V gave up 2 bases and J gave up 1 base, with 5 bases separating them. This CDR3 contains 13 residues. Looked up from germline, CDR1 is SNHLY and CDR2 is FYNNEI. CDR3 DNA sequence: TGTGCCAGCAGTGAAAACAGGAACACTGAAGCTTTCTTT. It yields the protein CASSENRNTEAFF.

This rearrangement joins TRBV28 to TRBJ1-1; TRBD1 agrees at 8 bases. V dropped 5 bases and J dropped 5; count of bases not matched to a gene: 7. The germline V gene has CDR1 MDHEN and CDR2 SYDVKM. This CDR3 has 14 residues. CDR3 in amino acids: CASSPRTGLTEAFF. The DNA for the CDR3 is TGTGCCAGCAGTCCTAGGACAGGGCTGACTGAAGCTTTCTTT.

V is TRBV27 and J is TRBJ1-6; 11 bases are a match to TRBD1. The CDR3 spans 15 residues. Germline lookup yields CDR1 MNHEY and CDR2 SMNVEV (reference sequence). Trimming cost V 4 bases and J 7 bases; bases outside gene matches: 3. For the CDR3, the DNA is TGTGCCAGCAGTTCCTGGACAGGGGGCAATTCACCCCTCCACTTT. Translating gives CASSSWTGGNSPLHF.

This clone has a single count. The V call is TRBV7-2, the J call TRBJ2-1; 8 bases fit TRBD2. V shed 3 bases and J 9 bases; nucleotides not matched to a gene: 13. The CDR3 is made up of 16 amino acids. The germline V gene encodes CDR1 SGHTA and CDR2 FQGNSA. The CDR3 region is CASSFALGGRSPEQFF. DNA for the CDR3: TGTGCCAGCAGCTTCGCCCTTGGCGGGAGGTCGCCTGAGCAGTTCTTC.

The chain carries TRBV7-2 and TRBJ2-7; D gene uncertain. Trimming removed 3 bases at V and 3 bases at J, with 9 bases between. CDR3 size: 13 residues. Germline V gene data show CDR1 as SGHTA and CDR2 as FQGNSA. The CDR3 DNA reads TGTGCCAGCAGCTTTGGCGGATTCTACGAGCAGTACTTC. Protein sequence: CASSFGGFYEQYF.

V gene TRBV2 combines with J gene TRBJ2-7; 11 bases fit TRBD2. The germline V gene has CDR1 SNHLY and CDR2 FYNNEI. The CDR3 extends over 14 amino acids. The V and J ends lost 6 bases and 3 bases, in that order; junction bases with no gene match: 4. CDR3: CASSGTSGSYEQYF. The CDR3 DNA reads TGTGCCAGCAGCGGGACTAGCGGAAGCTACGAGCAGTACTTC.

The gene calls are TRBV18 and TRBJ2-7; 9 bases map to TRBD1. From germline, CDR1 is KGHSH and CDR2 LQKENI. With V trimmed by 3 bases and J by 2 bases, 5 bases remained unmatched. This CDR3 is built from 15 residues. In nucleotides, the CDR3 is TGTGCCAGCTCACCTGTGGACAGGGGAACCTACGAGCAGTACTTC. Amino acid sequence: CASSPVDRGTYEQYF.

This rearrangement joins TRBV4-3 to TRBJ2-7; TRBD1 matches 7 bases. V gave up 4 bases and J gave up 0 bases; unmatched junction bases: 9. Per the germline V gene, CDR1 is LGHNA and CDR2 is YSLEER. The length of the CDR3 is 16 residues. For the CDR3, the DNA is TGCGCCAGCAGCCCCGGGGCGACAGGGAGCTCCTACGAGCAGTACTTC. This encodes CASSPGATGSSYEQYF.

The V and J genes are TRBV7-6 and TRBJ1-3; possible D gene TRBD1, 6 bases. The V end lost 4 bases, the J end lost 4 bases, and 17 bases lay between the germline ends. The CDR3 is made up of 16 amino acids. Germline V lookup: CDR1 SGHVS, CDR2 FNYEAQ. The CDR3 loop is CASSSLVGQRGNTIYF. The CDR3 DNA sequence: TGTGCCAGCAGCTCCCTAGTGGGACAAAGAGGAAACACCATATATTTT.

The genes are TRBV7-6 and TRBJ2-7, with D perhaps matching TRBD2 (6 bases). The CDR3 is 16 residues long. Germline CDR1 reads SGHVS; CDR2 reads FNYEAQ. V was cut by 1 base and J by 0 bases, with 13 bases left in between. As DNA, the CDR3 is TGTGCCAGCAGCTTAGGTAGCGGAGCAAACTCCTACGAGCAGTACTTC. This codes for CASSLGSGANSYEQYF. Full variable domain (outside the CDR3, taken from reference TRBV7-6 and TRBJ2-7): GAGVSQSPRYKVTKRGQDVALRCDPISGHVSLYWYRQALGQGPEFLTYFNYEAQQDKSGLPNDRFSAERPEGSISTLTIQRTEQRDSAMYRCASSLGSGANSYEQYFGPGTRLTVT.

This chain uses TRBV5-1 with TRBJ2-1; 7 positions match TRBD2. The V gene end was trimmed by 1 base and the J gene end by 0 bases; junction bases not matched to a gene: 1. The germline V gene has CDR1 SGHRS and CDR2 YFSETQ. The CDR3 runs 15 residues. CDR3 nucleotides: TGCGCCAGCAGCTTGCCGGGAGGCTCCTACAATGAGCAGTTCTTC. This translates into CASSLPGGSYNEQFF.

This sequence joins TRBV4-3 and TRBJ1-1, with 7 nucleotides matching TRBD1. Germline V gene lookup returns CDR1 LGHNA and CDR2 YSLEER. The V segment lost 2 bases and the J segment 3 bases; nucleotides outside the gene matches: 6. This CDR3 has 15 amino acids. DNA of the CDR3: TGCGCCAGCAGCCAAAGACAGGGTCTTCACACTGAAGCTTTCTTT. Translation gives CASSQRQGLHTEAFF.

This sequence joins TRBV30 and TRBJ2-4; TRBD2 might be the D (7 bases). CDR1 is GTSNPN, CDR2 SVGIG, per germline (reference sequence). Trimming stripped 5 bases from V and 2 bases from J, with 10 bases between. CDR3 length: 13 residues. CDR3 DNA: TGTGCCTGGGAGGGGGGGACCAAAAACATTCAGTACTTC. It translates to CAWEGGTKNIQYF. Variable domain in full (rest from reference TRBV30 and TRBJ2-4): SQTIHQWPATLVQPVGSPLSLECTVEGTSNPNLYWYRQAAGRGLQLLFYSVGIGQISSEVPQNLSASRPQDRQFILSSKKLLLSDSGFYLCAWEGGTKNIQYFGAGTRLSVL.

This clone came up a few times. The CDR3 sequence: CASSAQGARYGYTF. The CDR3 DNA reads as TGTGCCAGTAGCGCACAGGGGGCTAGATATGGCTACACCTTC. The rearrangement joins TRBV19 to TRBJ1-2; the match to TRBD1 covers 9 bases. J was trimmed by 5 bases and V by 6 bases; bases with no gene match: 7. CDR1 LNHDA and CDR2 SQIVND come from the germline V gene (reference sequence). The CDR3 covers 14 residues.

The chain recombines TRBV19 with TRBJ1-5; TRBD1 matches 7 bases. CDR3 length equals 15 residues. V trimming: 6 bases; J trimming: 5 bases; junction bases outside the gene matches: 10. CDR1 is LNHDA, CDR2 SQIVND, per germline (reference sequence). The CDR3 is CASSDLQGWDQPQHF. CDR3 nucleotides: TGTGCCAGTAGCGACCTACAGGGGTGGGATCAGCCCCAGCATTTT.

This clone was found once. The rearrangement uses TRBV27 and TRBJ2-4, with D tentatively TRBD2 (5 bases). The germline gives CDR1 MNHEY, CDR2 SMNVEV (reference sequence). Trimming cost V 5 bases and J 0 bases, with 14 bases left between them. This CDR3 region has 16 residues. The CDR3 reads CASSLTRVLAKNIQYF. The CDR3 coding sequence is TGTGCCAGCAGTCTCACGAGGGTCCTAGCCAAAAACATTCAGTACTTC.